This TCR beta chain is from a study of identical twins. The CDR3 loop spans 15 amino acids. V was cut by 3 bases and J by 4 bases, with 12 bases left in between. Germline-derived CDR1 and CDR2 are MNHEY and SVGAGI. Worth noting for this clonotype: Its antigen remains unidentified.

The study's findings and limits: Analyses of zero insertions could be partly confounded by invariant MAIT and iNKT cells. Clonotypes of the beta chain that were abundant in cord blood carried fewer insertions (memory repertoires showed none). For out-of-frame alpha sequences shared by twins, low generation probability was in excess.

MiXCR was run by TCRdb on the 5' RACE reads, yielding one entry per CDR3 protein. The data hold under 500,000 distinct CDR3 sequences, with more than 13% observed a single time. These data were also reused for a study on yellow fever vaccine responses in identical twins.

Sequencing was done on a sample of CD4+ T cells sorted from blood. The rearrangement links TRBV6-5 to TRBJ2-2; either TRBD1 or TRBD2 may supply D (5 bases each). The receptor was isolated from a woman aged 18 to 35 in good health. CDR3 loop: CASSYFRAGTGELFF. Written as DNA, the CDR3 is TGTGCCAGCAGTTATTTCAGGGCGGGCACCGGGGAGCTGTTTTTT.